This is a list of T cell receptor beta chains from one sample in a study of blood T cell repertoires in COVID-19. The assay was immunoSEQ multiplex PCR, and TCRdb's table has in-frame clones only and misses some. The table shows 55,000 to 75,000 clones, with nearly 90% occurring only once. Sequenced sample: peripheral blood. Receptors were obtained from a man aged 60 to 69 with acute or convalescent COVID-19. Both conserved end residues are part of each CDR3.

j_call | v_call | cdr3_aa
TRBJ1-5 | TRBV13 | CAARGNLPHF
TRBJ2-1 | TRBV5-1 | CASSLAVVPSYNEQFF
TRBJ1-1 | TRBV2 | CASSASVGGRNTEAFF
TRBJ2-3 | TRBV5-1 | CASTTGQLTDTQYF
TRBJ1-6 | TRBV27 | CASRRGPPSPLHF
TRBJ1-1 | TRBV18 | CASSPSRADLNTEAFF
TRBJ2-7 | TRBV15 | CATSRAGTGAYEQYF
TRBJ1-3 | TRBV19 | CASRGRGSGNTIYF
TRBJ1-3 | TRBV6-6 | CASSTKAPGSGNTIYF
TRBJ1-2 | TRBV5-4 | CASSRERDGYTF